This T cell receptor beta chain was identified during a study of early T cells in non-severe SARS-CoV-2 infection. Turning to the study itself: Bulk RNA taken from unsorted whole blood was sequenced, leaving chains unpaired.

TCRdb independently ran MiXCR on the 5' RACE reads; one entry per CDR3 protein. Seen here are about 60,000 distinct CDR3 sequences, approximately 10% observed once, and the top ten hold approximately 3%. This clonotype has a count of ten or more. Germline-derived CDR1 and CDR2 are MNHNY and SVGAGI (reference sequence). The germline V and J ends were trimmed by 5 bases and 5 bases, with 16 bases remaining between them. The length of the CDR3 is 14 residues. This TCR derives from an adult who was a healthcare worker with PCR-confirmed SARS-CoV-2 infection or an uninfected control (not recorded which). The chain uses TRBV6-6 and TRBJ2-7; D gene unclear. The sequenced sample consisted of whole blood. CDR3 region: CASSPEPSIHEQYF. CDR3 DNA sequence: TGTGCCAGCAGTCCAGAACCATCTATCCACGAGCAGTACTTC.